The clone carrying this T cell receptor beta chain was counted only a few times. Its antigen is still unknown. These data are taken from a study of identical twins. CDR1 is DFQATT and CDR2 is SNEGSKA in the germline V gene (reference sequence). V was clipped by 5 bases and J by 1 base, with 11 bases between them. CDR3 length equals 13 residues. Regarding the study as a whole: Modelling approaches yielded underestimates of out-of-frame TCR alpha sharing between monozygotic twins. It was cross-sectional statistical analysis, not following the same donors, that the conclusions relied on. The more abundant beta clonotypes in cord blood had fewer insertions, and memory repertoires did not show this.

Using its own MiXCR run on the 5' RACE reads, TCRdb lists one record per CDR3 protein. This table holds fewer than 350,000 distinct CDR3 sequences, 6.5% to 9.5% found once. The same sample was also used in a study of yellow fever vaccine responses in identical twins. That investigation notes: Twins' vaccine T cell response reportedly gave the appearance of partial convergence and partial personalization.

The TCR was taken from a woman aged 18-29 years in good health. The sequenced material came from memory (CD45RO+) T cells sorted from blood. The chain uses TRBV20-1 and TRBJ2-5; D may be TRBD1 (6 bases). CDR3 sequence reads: CSASGTFQETQYF. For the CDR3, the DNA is TGCAGTGCTTCCGGGACATTCCAAGAGACCCAGTACTTC.